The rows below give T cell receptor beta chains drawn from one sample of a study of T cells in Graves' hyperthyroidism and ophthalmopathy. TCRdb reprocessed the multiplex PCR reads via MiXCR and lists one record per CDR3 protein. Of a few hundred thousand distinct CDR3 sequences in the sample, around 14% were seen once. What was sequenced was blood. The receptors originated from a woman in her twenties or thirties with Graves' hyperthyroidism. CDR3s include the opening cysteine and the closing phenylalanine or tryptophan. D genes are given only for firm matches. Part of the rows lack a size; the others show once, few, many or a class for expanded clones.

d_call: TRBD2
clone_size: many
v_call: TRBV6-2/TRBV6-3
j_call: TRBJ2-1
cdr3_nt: TGTGCCAGCAGAGGTGGACTAGTCTACAATGAGCAGTTCTTC
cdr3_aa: CASRGGLVYNEQFF

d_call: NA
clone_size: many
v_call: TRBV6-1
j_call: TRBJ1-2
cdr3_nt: TGTGCCAGCAGTACTACGGGACACAACTATGGCTACACCTTC
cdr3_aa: CASSTTGHNYGYTF

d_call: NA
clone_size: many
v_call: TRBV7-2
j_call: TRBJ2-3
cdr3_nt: TGTGCCAGCAGCTTAAGATATCCGAGACTAGGTCCTACAGATACGCAGTATTTT
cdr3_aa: CASSLRYPRLGPTDTQYF

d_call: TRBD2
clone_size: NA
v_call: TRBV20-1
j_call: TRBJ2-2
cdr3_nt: TGCAGTGCAGCTAGCGGGGGGAACACCGGGGAGCTGCTTTTT
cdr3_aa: CSAASGGNTGELLF

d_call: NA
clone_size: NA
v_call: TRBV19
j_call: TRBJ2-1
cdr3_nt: TGTGCCAGTCGAAAAACTAGAGGGGCCTACAATGAGCAGTTCTTC
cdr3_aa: CASRKTRGAYNEQFF

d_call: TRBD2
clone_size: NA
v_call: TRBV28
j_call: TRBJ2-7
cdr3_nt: TGTGCCAGCAGTGCCGGGACTAGCGGTACTTCCTACGAGCAGTACTTC
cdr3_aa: CASSAGTSGTSYEQYF

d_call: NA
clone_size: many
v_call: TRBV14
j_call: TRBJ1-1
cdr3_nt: TGTGCCAGCAGCCAGGATCTCATTAGACACCTGAACACTGAAGCTTTCTTT
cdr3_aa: CASSQDLIRHLNTEAFF

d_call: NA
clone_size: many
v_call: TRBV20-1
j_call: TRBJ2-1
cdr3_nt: TGCAGTGCTGTCGAGCCCTACAATGAGCAGTTCTTC
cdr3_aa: CSAVEPYNEQFF

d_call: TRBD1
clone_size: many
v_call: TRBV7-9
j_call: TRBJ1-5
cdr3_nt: TGTGCCAGCAGCCCAGGGACAGGGAGCAATCAGCCCCAGCATTTT
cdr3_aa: CASSPGTGSNQPQHF

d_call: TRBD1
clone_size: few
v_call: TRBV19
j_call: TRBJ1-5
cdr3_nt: TGTGCCAGTAGTATTCAGGGGGCTATCTCTGCGGGAAATCAGCCCCAGCATTTT
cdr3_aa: CASSIQGAISAGNQPQHF

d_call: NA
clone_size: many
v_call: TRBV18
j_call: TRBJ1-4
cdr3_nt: TGTGCCAGCTCACCATCCAGGTCGGGGGTGAATGAAAAACTGTTTTTT
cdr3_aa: CASSPSRSGVNEKLFF

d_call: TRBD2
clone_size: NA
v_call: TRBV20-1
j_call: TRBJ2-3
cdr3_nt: TGCAGTGCTACGGGACTAGCGGGACTTCCAGATACGCAGTATTTT
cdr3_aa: CSATGLAGLPDTQYF

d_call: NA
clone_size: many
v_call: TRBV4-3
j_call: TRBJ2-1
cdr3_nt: TGCGCCAGCAGCCAATTTAGCGAAGGCTCCTACAATGAGCAGTTCTTC
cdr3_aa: CASSQFSEGSYNEQFF

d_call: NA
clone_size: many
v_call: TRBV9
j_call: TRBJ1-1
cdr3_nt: TGTGCCAGCAGCGTGTCCCCGTTCACTGAAGCTTTCTTT
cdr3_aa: CASSVSPFTEAFF

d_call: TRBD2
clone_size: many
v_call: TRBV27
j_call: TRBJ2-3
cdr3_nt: TGTGCCAGCAGTTTATTTGGCGGGAGGGCCGAGGAAGATACGCAGTATTTT
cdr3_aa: CASSLFGGRAEEDTQYF

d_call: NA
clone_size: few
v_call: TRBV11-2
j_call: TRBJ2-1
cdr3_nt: TGTGCCAGCAGCCCCGGACCATTGGGGGGCGATGAGCAGTTCTTC
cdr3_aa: CASSPGPLGGDEQFF

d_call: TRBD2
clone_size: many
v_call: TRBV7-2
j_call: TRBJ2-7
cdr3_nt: TGTGCCAGCACCCCCCTAGCGGGAGGGCCTCTCGAGCAGTACTTC
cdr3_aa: CASTPLAGGPLEQYF